The 24 T cell receptor beta chains below all came from one sample that was sequenced in a study of regulatory T cells in long-lasting Graves disease. The time point is: persistent/refractory GD, antithyroid drugs over 5 years with positive TRAb. Extracted RNA from PBMCs served as the source of the TCR library. For TCR beta, libraries came from iRepertoire HTBI primers and Arm-PCR of CDR3 regions. Each CDR3 protein gets one entry after TCRdb re-called the multiplex PCR reads with MiXCR. The table lists roughly 300,000 distinct CDR3 sequences, 20% of them singletons. The sequencing used peripheral blood mononuclear cells (PBMCs), collected when the disease was refractory, from a patient treated with antithyroid drugs. These receptors were collected from a female donor with Graves disease.

This clonotype was counted at least ten times. The chain uses TRBV12-5 and TRBJ2-2, with D tentatively TRBD2 (5 bases). This CDR3 comprises 13 residues. V was clipped by 6 bases and J by 4 bases, with 9 bases between them. The germline gives CDR1 LGHNT, CDR2 FRNRAP. The CDR3 spells CASGHGLTGELFF. Written as DNA, the CDR3 is TGTGCTAGTGGCCATGGACTCACCGGGGAGCTGTTTTTT.

The V call is TRBV6-4, the J call TRBJ2-7, with D possibly being TRBD1 (5 bases). V was trimmed by 7 bases and J by 0 bases, leaving 22 bases between them. Germline V gives CDR1 MRHNA, CDR2 SNTAGT. The CDR3 runs to 17 residues. CDR3 bases: TGTGCCAGCACCAGTGTCCGCCACAGGATTCCCTCCTACGAGCAGTACTTC. Residues: CASTSVRHRIPSYEQYF.

This clonotype was picked up a small number of times. The chain couples TRBV29-1 to TRBJ2-1, with 8 bases aligning to TRBD2. V lost 6 bases, J lost 6 bases, and 10 bases stayed unmatched. Germline CDR1 reads SQVTM; CDR2 reads ANQGSEA. The CDR3 covers 14 residues. Written as DNA, the CDR3 is TGCAGCGTCGTTGGACTAGCAAACGGCAATGAGCAGTTCTTC. Protein product: CSVVGLANGNEQFF.

This chain links TRBV6-1 with TRBJ2-3; D uncertain. Between the trimmed V and J ends, which lost 0 bases and 0 bases, there was a span of 4 bases. Germline loops: CDR1 MNHNS, CDR2 SASEGT. The CDR3 is 14 amino acids. CDR3 nucleotides: TGTGCCAGCAGTGAAGCAGGAAGCACAGATACGCAGTATTTT. It specifies CASSEAGSTDTQYF.

The chain joins TRBV12-5 to TRBJ1-5; D is perhaps TRBD1 (5 bases). The CDR3 loop spans 15 amino acids. Trimming cost V 5 bases and J 5 bases, with 16 bases left between them. CDR1 and CDR2 (germline): LGHNT, FRNRAP. Written as DNA, the CDR3 is TGTGCTAGTGGTCCTACCCAGGGTTCGGATCAGCCCCAGCATTTT. Translating gives CASGPTQGSDQPQHF.

This chain uses TRBV6-5 with TRBJ2-7, with 10 bases matching TRBD2. This CDR3 is built from 15 residues. Germline V gene data show CDR1 as MNHEY and CDR2 as SVGAGI. V trimming: 2 bases; J trimming: 3 bases; junction bases outside the gene matches: 4. Here the CDR3 reads CASSYSGGGGYEQYF. The CDR3 DNA reads TGTGCCAGCAGTTACAGCGGGGGGGGGGGCTACGAGCAGTACTTC.

On this clonotype: The germline gene is not matched at one end of the junction; a read error may be the cause. The CDR3 protein is CTSSEQPNTEAFF. CDR3 coding DNA: TGCACCAGCAGCGAACAACCGAACACTGAAGCTTTCTTT. The chain is built from TRBV5-1 and TRBJ1-1; D unclear. This CDR3 spans 13 amino acids. CDR1 and CDR2 (germline): SGHRS, YFSETQ.

The sample holds many counts of this clonotype. The rearrangement links TRBV6-1 to TRBJ1-2, with a tentative D call TRBD1 (5 bases). The CDR3 spans 15 residues. In germline, CDR1 is MNHNS, CDR2 SASEGT. The V end lost 1 base, the J end lost 4 bases, and 13 bases lay between the germline ends. CDR3 sequence reads: CASSEGGNGAYGYTF. As DNA, the CDR3 is TGTGCCAGCAGTGAAGGGGGGAACGGGGCCTATGGCTACACCTTC.

This clonotype was recorded a few times. The chain has TRBV3-1 and TRBJ2-5; a weak D match, TRBD2 (6 bases). Trimming took 0 bases from V and 7 from J, leaving 12 bases between them. This CDR3 has 14 amino acids. The germline V gene has CDR1 LGHDT and CDR2 YNNKEL (reference sequence). CDR3 in amino acids: CASSQETGVGTQYF. CDR3 nucleotide sequence: TGTGCCAGCAGCCAAGAAACGGGAGTGGGGACCCAGTACTTC.

This clonotype was seen only a few times. The chain couples TRBV12-3 or TRBV12-4 to TRBJ2-2; weak D call: TRBD1 (6 bases). Trimming left V 5 bases short and J 7 bases short, with 8 bases between. The CDR3 is 12 residues long. As DNA, the CDR3 is TGTGCCAGCAGTGAGGGGGTCGGGGAGCTGTTTTTT. Its translation is CASSEGVGELFF.

The chain has TRBV7-9 and TRBJ2-7; D may be TRBD1 (5 bases). Germline CDR1 SEHNR, CDR2 FQNEAQ (reference sequence). V lost 3 bases and J 4 bases, leaving 13 bases between the germline ends. This CDR3 contains 14 residues. The DNA of the CDR3 is TGTGCCAGCAGCTTTACAGGACATCTTTACGAGCAGTACTTC. Amino acid sequence: CASSFTGHLYEQYF.

The gene calls are TRBV25-1 and TRBJ2-3, with a possible D match to TRBD1 (5 bases). The CDR3 extends over 15 amino acids. Germline loops: CDR1 MGHDK, CDR2 SYGVNS. V lost 0 bases to trimming and J lost 4 bases, with 11 bases between them. CDR3 DNA sequence: TGTGCCAGCAGTGAATATTCAGGGAAGGCAGATACGCAGTATTTT. Translating it yields CASSEYSGKADTQYF.

This clonotype was counted only a few times. The chain employs TRBV30 and TRBJ2-5; a possible D gene is TRBD1 (5 bases). CDR1 is GTSNPN, CDR2 SVGIG, per germline (reference sequence). This CDR3 has 14 amino acids. Trimming stripped 2 bases from V and 0 bases from J, with 10 bases between. CDR3 bases: TGTGCCTGGAGTTCTACAGGTTACCAAGAGACCCAGTACTTC. Protein product: CAWSSTGYQETQYF.

Of note for this clonotype: A much bigger clone sits one base away, suggesting this may be a read error. The V gene is TRBV6-1, the J gene TRBJ1-1, with D perhaps TRBD1 (5 bases). The length of the CDR3 is 14 residues. Germline V gene data show CDR1 as MNHNS and CDR2 as SASEGT. The CDR3 loop reads CASSADPRGTEALF. Written as DNA, the CDR3 is TGTGCCAGCAGTGCGGACCCCCGAGGGACTGAAGCTCTCTTT.

The V gene is TRBV2, the J gene TRBJ2-5; the D is unclear. The CDR3 runs 11 residues. CDR1 and CDR2 (germline): SNHLY, FYNNEI. V dropped 8 bases and J dropped 5 bases, with 9 bases sitting between them. The CDR3: CASLGWETQYF. The CDR3 coding sequence is TGTGCCAGCTTAGGGTGGGAGACCCAGTACTTC. Full variable domain (outside the CDR3, taken from reference TRBV2 and TRBJ2-5): EPEVTQTPSHQVTQMGQEVILRCVPISNHLYFYWYRQILGQKVEFLVSFYNNEISEKSEIFDDQFSVERPDGSNFTLKIRSTKLEDSAMYFCASLGWETQYFGPGTRLLVL.

This clonotype was seen repeatedly, ten times or more. V is TRBV29-1 and J is TRBJ1-2; D not certain. The CDR3 extends over 16 amino acids. Germline V gives CDR1 SQVTM, CDR2 ANQGSEA. Deletions cut 4 bases from V and 4 bases from J, with 22 bases between. CDR3 residues: CSVGPRDRDGFYGYTF. CDR3 bases: TGCAGCGTTGGGCCCCGTGATCGTGACGGATTCTATGGCTACACCTTC. The entire variable domain, with the rest obtained from reference TRBV29-1 and TRBJ1-2, is as follows: SAVISQKPSRDICQRGTSLTIQCQVDSQVTMMFWYRQQPGQSLTLIATANQGSEATYESGFVIDKFPISRPNLTFSTLTVSNMSPEDSSIYLCSVGPRDRDGFYGYTFGSGTRLTVV.

This clonotype was picked up a small number of times. The chain is built from TRBV5-1 and TRBJ2-2, with D unresolved. CDR3 length: 14 residues. V was clipped by 4 bases and J by 3 bases, with 10 bases between them. Germline V lookup: CDR1 SGHRS, CDR2 YFSETQ. The CDR3 nucleotides are TGCGCCAGCAGCGCCAGACATGACACCGGGGAGCTGTTTTTT. Protein sequence: CASSARHDTGELFF.

About this clonotype: One base away lies a much larger clone, so this may be a sequencing read error. This chain uses TRBV6-2 or TRBV6-3 with TRBJ1-5; 7 nucleotides line up with TRBD1. V lost 5 bases, J lost 3 bases, and 10 bases stayed unmatched. The germline V gene has CDR1 MNHEY and CDR2 SVGEGT. This CDR3 contains 16 residues. The CDR3: CASSPRQGRNNQPQHF. The CDR3 bases are TGTGCCAGCAGTCCCCGACAGGGCAGGAACAATCAGCCCCAGCATTTT.

V gene TRBV6-2 or TRBV6-3 combines with J gene TRBJ1-6, with D uncertain. The V end was cut by 6 bases, the J end by 10 bases, with 10 bases between. This CDR3 region has 12 residues. Germline CDR1 is MNHEY and CDR2 is SVGEGT. The CDR3: CASSYPPSPLHF. The CDR3 DNA sequence: TGTGCCAGCAGCTACCCTCCCTCACCCCTCCACTTT.

This clonotype has more than one count but fewer than ten. The J gene is TRBJ1-2, the V gene TRBV20-1; no reliable D call. From germline, CDR1 is DFQATT and CDR2 SNEGSKA (reference sequence). The CDR3 is 12 amino acids. Trimming removed 3 bases from V and 3 bases from J, with 8 bases in between. The CDR3 DNA is TGCAGTGCTAGTTCCGCATACTATGGCTACACCTTC. This encodes CSASSAYYGYTF.

This clonotype was seen ten or more times. This chain links TRBV7-2 with TRBJ2-7; 7 bases align to TRBD2. The CDR3 loop spans 16 amino acids. V lost 0 bases, J lost 0 bases, and 5 bases stayed unmatched. The germline V gene encodes CDR1 SGHTA and CDR2 FQGNSA. The CDR3 protein is CASSLAGGTGSYEQYF. CDR3 nucleotide sequence: TGTGCCAGCAGCTTAGCCGGGGGGACGGGCTCCTACGAGCAGTACTTC.

The sample holds a few counts of this clonotype. This rearrangement joins TRBV7-2 to TRBJ2-2; TRBD1 matches 7 bases. V was pared by 0 bases and J by 3 bases, with 4 bases of the junction left unmatched. In germline, CDR1 is SGHTA, CDR2 FQGNSA. CDR3 length equals 16 residues. The DNA of the CDR3 is TGTGCCAGCAGCTTAGCGGGCAGGGGGTACACCGGGGAGCTGTTTTTT. Translating it yields CASSLAGRGYTGELFF.

This clonotype has a count of ten or more. V is TRBV28 and J is TRBJ2-7, with no clear D. The CDR3 runs to 13 residues. Between the trimmed V and J ends, which lost 6 bases and 2 bases, there was a span of 11 bases. Germline lookup yields CDR1 MDHEN and CDR2 SYDVKM. The CDR3 loop is CASRRQQAYEQYF. CDR3 DNA: TGTGCCAGCAGACGCCAGCAAGCCTACGAGCAGTACTTC.

At least ten counts were recorded for this clonotype. This chain uses TRBV6-1 with TRBJ2-7; the D gene is possibly TRBD1 (6 bases). This CDR3 spans 16 amino acids. CDR1 MNHNS and CDR2 SASEGT come from the germline V gene. With 5 bases removed from V and 2 bases from J, the gap between germline ends came to 19 bases. CDR3 region: CASSTTDRDKPYEQYF. CDR3 coding DNA: TGTGCCAGCAGTACCACTGACCGGGACAAGCCCTACGAGCAGTACTTC.